Below are 27 T cell receptor beta chains sequenced from a single sample in a study of OX40 agonist ivuxolimab in advanced cancers. Repertoires were generated with immunoSEQ multiplex PCR, while TCRdb's copy carries only in-frame clones and drops some. Of under 90,000 clones listed, roughly nine tenths were seen once; the top ten hold approximately 0.93%. The starting material was CD4+ or CD8+ T cells sorted from blood, obtained in a trial of the OX40 agonist ivuxolimab. These receptors came from an adult with an advanced solid tumor such as melanoma, head and neck, liver or kidney cancer.

This chain uses TRBV4-3 with TRBJ2-5; TRBD2 is a possible D gene (5 bases). The J call may be in error: the DNA end matches TRBJ2-7 better. Germline CDR1 is LGHNA and CDR2 is YSLEER. The CDR3 is made up of 18 amino acids. CDR3 in DNA: TGCGCCAGCAGCCAAGGGAGGTCGGGGTCGAGTTATTCCTACGAGCAGTACTTC. Residues: CASSQGRSGSSYSYEQYF.

The J gene is TRBJ2-5, the V gene TRBV5-4; possibly TRBD2 for D (6 bases). Germline V gene sequence: CDR1 SGHNT, CDR2 YYREEE (reference sequence). The CDR3 is 16 residues long. Trimming stripped 0 bases from V and 5 bases from J, with 17 bases between. In DNA form, the CDR3 reads TGTGCCAGCAGCTTGGGAAAGGGGCGGGGAATTGAGACCCAGTACTTC. Encoded protein: CASSLGKGRGIETQYF.

This clone was picked up a small number of times. V and J are TRBV14 and TRBJ2-7; D remains ambiguous. CDR3 length: 11 residues. Germline lookup yields CDR1 SGHDN and CDR2 FVKESK. Trimming cost V 3 bases and J 4 bases, with 4 bases left between them. In DNA form, the CDR3 reads TGTGCCAGCAGCCATGCATACGAGCAGTACTTC. Amino acid sequence: CASSHAYEQYF.

This sequence joins TRBV10-3 and TRBJ2-7; TRBD1 matches 7 bases. The CDR3 spans 15 residues. The J segment lost 3 bases and the V segment lost 4 bases, leaving 9 bases of the junction unmatched. The germline V gene encodes CDR1 ENHRY and CDR2 SYGVKD. The CDR3 DNA reads TGTGCCATCAGTGGGGCGACAGGGTATCTCTACGAGCAGTACTTC. Encoded protein: CAISGATGYLYEQYF.

This clone was seen just once. As DNA, the CDR3 is TGTGCCAGCACCGCGGACAGGGACACTGAAGCTTTCTTT. As protein: CASTADRDTEAFF. The rearrangement uses TRBV2 and TRBJ1-1, with 8 nucleotides matching TRBD1. V was pared by 7 bases and J by 3 bases, with 4 bases of the junction left unmatched. The CDR3 is 13 amino acids. The germline CDR1 and CDR2 sequences are SNHLY and FYNNEI.

As to this clone: The junction departs from the called germline gene at one end, perhaps through a read error. The same CDR3 arises from other DNA sequences in this sample as well. The chain joins TRBV6-6 to TRBJ1-5; 9 nucleotides agree with TRBD1. CDR3 length: 15 amino acids. CDR1 is MNHNY and CDR2 is SVGAGI in the germline V gene (reference sequence). The CDR3 here is CASSAGQGGNQPQHF. DNA for the CDR3: TGTGCCAGCAGTGCGGGACAGGGTGGAAATCAGCCTCAGCATTTT.

The chain recombines TRBV7-6 with TRBJ1-3; maybe TRBD1 (6 bases). Between the trimmed V and J ends, which lost 3 bases and 1 base, there was a span of 13 bases. Germline CDR1 and CDR2: SGHVS and FNYEAQ. This CDR3 spans 16 amino acids. The CDR3 DNA reads as TGTGCCAGCAGCTTTGGACAGCCATCGTCTGGAAACACCATATATTTT. Its translation: CASSFGQPSSGNTIYF.

The J gene is TRBJ1-6, the V gene TRBV19; no clear D. Germline V gives CDR1 LNHDA, CDR2 SQIVND (reference sequence). This CDR3 comprises 15 residues. The V and J ends lost 5 bases and 7 bases respectively, with 15 bases between them. The CDR3 DNA reads as TGTGCCAGTAGTCCGCCTGCGGGGAGAAATTCACCCCTCCACTTT. Its protein is CASSPPAGRNSPLHF. The whole variable domain, remainder taken from reference TRBV19 and TRBJ1-6, is DGGITQSPKYLFRKEGQNVTLSCEQNLNHDAMYWYRQDPGQGLRLIYYSQIVNDFQKGDIAEGYSVSREKKESFPLTVTSAQKNPTAFYLCASSPPAGRNSPLHFGNGTRLTVT.

V is TRBV7-2 and J is TRBJ2-1, with TRBD2 matching over 8 bases. V shed 2 bases, J shed 8 bases, and the junction held 11 bases outside the gene matches. The CDR3 length is 16 residues. Germline-derived CDR1 and CDR2 are SGHTA and FQGNSA. DNA of the CDR3: TGTGCCAGCAGCTTAACCTCAAGCGGGAGTTCACATGAGCAGTTCTTC. This codes for CASSLTSSGSSHEQFF.

The chain couples TRBV4-3 to TRBJ2-7, with 11 bases matching TRBD2. This CDR3 is 17 amino acids long. V trimming: 2 bases; J trimming: 4 bases; junction bases outside the gene matches: 10. Germline CDR1 LGHNA, CDR2 YSLEER. The CDR3 protein is CASSQLAGGHPQYEQYF. CDR3 DNA sequence: TGCGCCAGCAGCCAACTAGCGGGAGGTCACCCCCAATACGAGCAGTACTTC.

The chain links TRBV4-2 to TRBJ2-3; D is perhaps TRBD1 (5 bases). CDR1 and CDR2 from the germline V gene are LGHNA and YNFKEQ. This CDR3 contains 16 residues. V lost 1 base and J lost 1, with 12 bases in between. CDR3 protein: CASSQGQGVRTDTQYF. The CDR3 bases are TGTGCCAGCAGCCAAGGCCAAGGGGTCCGCACAGATACGCAGTATTTT.

The CDR3 sequence: CASSPGQLETQYF. In nucleotides, the CDR3 is TGTGCCAGCTCACCGGGCCAGCTAGAGACCCAGTACTTC. This rearrangement joins TRBV18 to TRBJ2-5; D unclear. This CDR3 contains 13 residues. The V end lost 3 bases, the J end lost 4 bases, and 9 bases lay between the germline ends. The germline gives CDR1 KGHSH, CDR2 LQKENI.

The V and J genes are TRBV5-1 and TRBJ2-7, with D perhaps assigned TRBD1 or TRBD2 (6 bases each). This CDR3 has 15 amino acids. Germline CDR1 and CDR2: SGHRS and YFSETQ. Trimming removed 5 bases at V and 0 bases at J, with 15 bases between. This chain's CDR3 is CASREGQMSSYEQYF. The CDR3 region has the DNA TGCGCCAGCAGGGAGGGACAAATGAGCTCCTACGAGCAGTACTTC.

The chain combines TRBV6-5 with TRBJ2-2; 10 nucleotides agree with TRBD2. V was pared by 5 bases and J by 4 bases, with 4 bases of the junction left unmatched. CDR3 size: 15 residues. Germline V gene lookup returns CDR1 MNHEY and CDR2 SVGAGI. This CDR3 reads CASSPGLAATGELFF. As DNA, the CDR3 is TGTGCCAGCAGTCCCGGACTAGCGGCCACCGGGGAGCTGTTTTTT.

On this clone itself: The sample has other DNA sequences that encode this CDR3 too. The gene calls are TRBV18 and TRBJ2-1, with 7 bases identical to TRBD1. The CDR3 runs 15 residues. Germline V gene lookup returns CDR1 KGHSH and CDR2 LQKENI. The ends lost 3 bases at V and 1 base at J; junction bases unmatched: 3. The CDR3 DNA reads as TGTGCCAGCTCACCGCCGACAGGGTCCTACAATGAGCAGTTCTTC. Protein: CASSPPTGSYNEQFF.

The chain links TRBV7-3 to TRBJ2-3; 9 nucleotides line up with TRBD2. The CDR3 spans 16 residues. The V and J ends lost 2 bases and 4 bases, in that order; junction bases with no gene match: 7. CDR1 SGHTA and CDR2 FQGTGA come from the germline V gene. The DNA of the CDR3 is TGTGCCAGCAGCTTAGGGGCGGGAGGGCCCTCAGATACGCAGTATTTT. Protein product: CASSLGAGGPSDTQYF.

Sample share makes this clone medium-sized. The V call is TRBV18, the J call TRBJ2-7, with 12 bases matching TRBD1. Germline V gene data show CDR1 as KGHSH and CDR2 as LQKENI. V lost 5 bases and J lost 4; bases outside the gene matches: 12. The CDR3 has 17 residues. CDR3 sequence reads: CASSTGYRDRGQYEQYF. The DNA of the CDR3 is TGTGCCAGCTCAACAGGTTACCGGGACAGGGGGCAATACGAGCAGTACTTC.

The chain carries TRBV19 and TRBJ2-1; no firm D call. The V gene lost 5 bases and the J gene lost 6 bases, with 8 bases spanning the gap. This CDR3 spans 12 amino acids. The germline V gene has CDR1 LNHDA and CDR2 SQIVND (reference sequence). CDR3 in DNA: TGTGCCAGTAGTTTCCTAGGCAATGAGCAGTTCTTC. It specifies CASSFLGNEQFF.

This clone was seen more than once but under ten times. The CDR3 loop reads CASSLYAAVGGGGEQYF. The CDR3 DNA sequence: TGTGCCAGCAGCTTATATGCTGCGGTAGGGGGAGGTGGGGAGCAGTACTTC. The V and J genes are TRBV7-2 and TRBJ2-7; either TRBD1 or TRBD2 may fit D (6 bases each). Trimming took off 2 bases at V and 7 bases at J, with 24 bases between the two ends. There are 17 residues in the CDR3. Germline lookup yields CDR1 SGHTA and CDR2 FQGNSA.

This clone came up once. This chain connects TRBV10-3 to TRBJ1-4, with 9 positions matching TRBD1. Germline assignment: CDR1 ENHRY and CDR2 SYGVKD. This CDR3 has 14 amino acids. Trimming removed 3 bases from V and 8 bases from J; junction bases left unmatched: 4. The CDR3, as DNA: TGTGCCATCAGTGACGGGACAGGGCGAGAAAAACTGTTTTTT. Protein sequence: CAISDGTGREKLFF.

This chain uses TRBV5-1 with TRBJ1-1; D remains unclear. This CDR3 contains 13 residues. V gave up 1 base and J gave up 0 bases, with 4 bases separating them. CDR1 and CDR2 from the germline V gene are SGHRS and YFSETQ. The CDR3 DNA sequence: TGCGCCAGCAGCTTGCAGTTGAACACTGAAGCTTTCTTT. It encodes CASSLQLNTEAFF.

The rearrangement uses TRBV30 and TRBJ2-6, with D unclear. The CDR3 length is 15 residues. Germline CDR1 reads GTSNPN; CDR2 reads SVGIG (reference sequence). Trimming took off 0 bases at V and 1 base at J, with 7 bases between the two ends. In DNA form, the CDR3 reads TGTGCCTGGAGTGTTTTGGGGTCTGGGGCCAACGTCCTGACTTTC. Its protein is CAWSVLGSGANVLTF. Drawing the rest from reference TRBV30 and TRBJ2-6, the complete variable domain is SQTIHQWPATLVQPVGSPLSLECTVEGTSNPNLYWYRQAAGRGLQLLFYSVGIGQISSEVPQNLSASRPQDRQFILSSKKLLLSDSGFYLCAWSVLGSGANVLTFGAGSRLTVL.

This chain joins TRBV29-1 and TRBJ2-4, with 11 bases lining up with TRBD2. J gave up 0 bases and V 8 bases, and 6 bases lay outside the gene matches. CDR3 length equals 15 residues. The germline gives CDR1 SQVTM, CDR2 ANQGSEA. CDR3 residues: CSYATSGVAKNIQYF. DNA of the CDR3: TGCAGCTACGCGACTAGCGGGGTAGCCAAAAACATTCAGTACTTC.

This chain joins TRBV6-6 and TRBJ2-1; 10 bases line up with TRBD1. The length of the CDR3 is 15 residues. Germline lookup yields CDR1 MNHNY and CDR2 SVGAGI (reference sequence). The V segment lost 5 bases and the J segment 5 bases; nucleotides outside the gene matches: 6. In DNA form, the CDR3 reads TGTGCCAGCAGTCTGCCGGGACAGGGGAACAATGAGCAGTTCTTC. Translated, it gives CASSLPGQGNNEQFF.

The CDR3: CASSLAGAVDGYTF. The CDR3, as DNA: TGTGCCAGCAGCTTGGCAGGGGCTGTGGATGGCTACACCTTC. The chain couples TRBV7-9 to TRBJ1-2, with D possibly matching TRBD1 (6 bases). The CDR3 has 14 residues. CDR1 SEHNR and CDR2 FQNEAQ come from the germline V gene (reference sequence). The germline V and J ends were trimmed by 3 bases and 6 bases, with 14 bases remaining between them.

The chain couples TRBV2 to TRBJ1-1; unclear D gene. The length of the CDR3 is 10 residues. Germline CDR1 and CDR2: SNHLY and FYNNEI. The germline V and J ends were trimmed by 6 bases and 4 bases, with 3 bases remaining between them. DNA for the CDR3: TGTGCCAGCAGATTCACTGAAGCTTTCTTT. Translation gives CASRFTEAFF.

The chain recombines TRBV7-2 with TRBJ1-1, with TRBD1 identical over 8 bases. This CDR3 is 14 amino acids long. Losses at the gene ends were 3 bases for V and 4 bases for J; bases not matched to a gene: 4. The germline CDR1 and CDR2 sequences are SGHTA and FQGNSA. CDR3 sequence: CASSFQGARTEAFF. DNA for the CDR3: TGTGCCAGCAGCTTCCAGGGGGCGCGCACTGAAGCTTTCTTT. The whole variable domain, remainder taken from reference TRBV7-2 and TRBJ1-1, is GAGVSQSPSNKVTEKGKDVELRCDPISGHTALYWYRQSLGQGLEFLIYFQGNSAPDKSGLPSDRFSAERTGGSVSTLTIQRTQQEDSAVYLCASSFQGARTEAFFGQGTRLTVV.